This T cell receptor (beta chain) came from a study of human T cells and chemical hapten exposure. In the study overall: The patients, most of them female, presented with alopecia areata, totalis or universalis.

This CDR3 is built from 15 residues. The V and J ends lost 3 bases and 3 bases respectively, with 12 bases between them. Germline-derived CDR1 and CDR2 are SGDLS and YYNGEE. TCRdb recomputed calls from the RACE reads with MiXCR, one row per CDR3 protein. The table includes approximately 370,000 distinct CDR3 sequences, about 5% detected once. The time point denotes: pre-sensitization, week 0. Described treatment: therapeutic diphenylcyclopropenone sensitization with weekly scalp DPC. The chain is built from TRBV9 and TRBJ2-2; D not certain. The source material was whole blood, sampled in connection with sensitization to the hapten diphenylcyclopropenone (DPC). The TCR was taken from a woman in her late teens or twenties with alopecia areata. Some clones in this sample may be carry-over from other donors' samples. This CDR3 is CASSASVGYTGELFF. Here the CDR3 DNA reads TGTGCCAGCAGCGCGTCCGTGGGATACACCGGGGAGCTGTTTTTT.